This passage covers 19 T cell receptor beta chains from one sample sequenced in a study of shared clonotypes between healthy human individuals (dated by TCRdb to the early 2020s). For the CD8 naive samples, CD45RO-negative cells were positively selected for CCR7, yielding a CD45RA+CCR7+ population from which TemRA cells were excluded. Receptor libraries were prepared by the immunoSEQ multiplex PCR assay. In TCRdb, the immuneACCESS table is reduced to in-frame sequences with V and J assigned. These tables do not hold every clone; where another copy was compared, an unresolved V gene accounts for under half, and the others remain unexplained. In this sample the table shows around 2,000,000 clones, about 95% of which occur a single time. Of the sample, approximately 1.2% falls within the top ten clones. Sample: naive CD8+ T cells sorted from blood. The sample's cell subset or site label, in plain terms: CD45RA+CCR7+. All receptors derive from a man between 18 and 35 years old in good health.

The V gene is TRBV6-5, the J gene TRBJ2-7; D remains ambiguous. CDR1 is MNHEY and CDR2 is SVGAGI in the germline V gene. This CDR3 is built from 14 residues. The V end was cut by 5 bases, the J end by 2 bases, with 13 bases between. As DNA, the CDR3 is TGTGCCAGCAGTCTCGAACCTGCCGCCTACGAGCAGTACTTC. Translated: CASSLEPAAYEQYF.

This chain uses TRBV12-5 with TRBJ2-7, with D perhaps TRBD1 (7 bases). CDR3 length: 17 amino acids. Germline V gene data show CDR1 as LGHNT and CDR2 as FRNRAP. V shed 0 bases and J shed 1 base, with 16 bases lying between them. CDR3 in DNA: TGTGCTAGTGGTTTGGTACATGCAGGGGGGAGTTCCTACGAGCAGTACTTC. Its translation: CASGLVHAGGSSYEQYF.

Worth noting for this clone: This specimen includes other DNA sequences encoding the same CDR3. This chain connects TRBV19 to TRBJ2-7, with D possibly TRBD1 on 6 matching bases. Trimming removed 5 bases from V and 0 bases from J, with 8 bases in between. The CDR3 is made up of 13 amino acids. Germline V CDR1 and CDR2: LNHDA, SQIVND (reference sequence). The CDR3 DNA reads as TGTGCCAGTAGTCGGGACAACTCCTACGAGCAGTACTTC. Amino acids: CASSRDNSYEQYF.

The chain recombines TRBV11-2 with TRBJ2-5; possible D gene TRBD1, 5 bases. The V gene's germline CDR1 is SGHAT and CDR2 FQNNGV. The CDR3 sequence is 13 residues long. Trimming left V 2 bases short and J 4 bases short, with 8 bases between. In DNA form, the CDR3 reads TGTGCCAGCAGCTTATATGGGGCAGAGACCCAGTACTTC. This sequence encodes CASSLYGAETQYF.

The V gene is TRBV27, the J gene TRBJ2-1, with D possibly matching TRBD1 (5 bases). The CDR3 consists of 15 residues. V lost 1 base and J lost 4, with 11 bases in between. Germline assignment: CDR1 MNHEY and CDR2 SMNVEV (reference sequence). In DNA, the CDR3 is TGTGCCAGCAGTTTATTGTCAGGGAATTACAATGAGCAGTTCTTC. This sequence encodes CASSLLSGNYNEQFF.

The J gene is TRBJ2-1, the V gene TRBV27, with 10 positions matching TRBD2. Per germline, CDR1 MNHEY and CDR2 SMNVEV (reference sequence). This CDR3 has 14 amino acids. The V and J ends lost 5 bases and 6 bases, in that order; junction bases with no gene match: 4. CDR3 sequence (DNA): TGTGCCAGCAGTCCTACTAGCGGGGTCAATGAGCAGTTCTTC. This encodes CASSPTSGVNEQFF.

This rearrangement joins TRBV27 to TRBJ1-5; D remains ambiguous. Trimming pared 8 bases from V and 7 bases from J, leaving 15 bases between. The CDR3 spans 13 residues. Germline V gene data show CDR1 as MNHEY and CDR2 as SMNVEV (reference sequence). CDR3 sequence: CASGQDAGQPQHF. The CDR3 coding sequence is TGTGCCAGCGGTCAGGACGCCGGACAGCCCCAGCATTTT.

The V gene is TRBV19, the J gene TRBJ2-1, with D possibly matching TRBD1 (5 bases). V lost 7 bases to trimming and J lost 6 bases, with 13 bases between them. The CDR3 covers 13 residues. Germline CDR1 LNHDA, CDR2 SQIVND (reference sequence). CDR3 amino acids: CASKGQGSNEQFF. CDR3 coding DNA: TGTGCCAGTAAGGGGCAGGGATCCAATGAGCAGTTCTTC.

The chain links TRBV15 to TRBJ1-1; D remains ambiguous. Deletions cut 3 bases from V and 4 bases from J, with 9 bases between. Germline V gene sequence: CDR1 LNHNV, CDR2 YYDKDF (reference sequence). CDR3 length: 13 residues. The CDR3 nucleotides read TGTGCCACCAGCAGGGGTTTCGGCACTGAAGCTTTCTTT. This translates into CATSRGFGTEAFF.

This clone showed up just once. The CDR3 sequence: CASSQGTGVYEQYF. The CDR3 DNA reads TGTGCCAGCAGCCAGGGGACAGGGGTGTATGAGCAGTACTTC. The rearrangement links TRBV7-2 to TRBJ2-7, with 10 positions matching TRBD1. The CDR3 is 14 amino acids. V gave up 5 bases and J gave up 7 bases; unmatched junction bases: 8. Germline CDR1 is SGHTA and CDR2 is FQGNSA.

The V call is TRBV6-5, the J call TRBJ2-7, with D unresolved. The germline V and J ends were trimmed by 2 bases and 3 bases, with 14 bases remaining between them. CDR3 length: 15 residues. Germline-derived CDR1 and CDR2 are MNHEY and SVGAGI. The CDR3 DNA reads as TGTGCCAGCAGTTACCGTGAGGCCCCAATCTACGAGCAGTACTTC. Translating gives CASSYREAPIYEQYF.

Turning to this clone: Other DNA sequences of this sample code for an identical CDR3. The V gene is TRBV27, the J gene TRBJ2-7; 10 nucleotides align to TRBD1. Germline CDR1 MNHEY, CDR2 SMNVEV (reference sequence). V shed 0 bases and J 4 bases; nucleotides not matched to a gene: 6. The CDR3 runs to 16 residues. This CDR3 reads CASSLSPGTGVYEQYF. In DNA form, the CDR3 reads TGTGCCAGCAGTTTATCCCCCGGGACAGGGGTTTACGAGCAGTACTTC.

The V and J genes are TRBV19 and TRBJ1-1; D is uncertain. Germline V gene lookup returns CDR1 LNHDA and CDR2 SQIVND (reference sequence). The ends were cut back, 4 bases at V and 4 bases at J, with 19 bases in the middle. CDR3 size: 16 residues. The CDR3 nucleotides read TGTGCCAGTAGTAACTCCCCGAATTCGGACGGCACTGAAGCTTTCTTT. Protein sequence: CASSNSPNSDGTEAFF.

This clone was counted once. V gene TRBV5-4 combines with J gene TRBJ2-1; D not certain. CDR3 length equals 14 residues. Germline loops: CDR1 SGHNT, CDR2 YYREEE (reference sequence). V was cut by 0 bases and J by 2 bases, with 6 bases left in between. CDR3 in DNA: TGTGCCAGCAGCTTGGATAAACCCTACAATGAGCAGTTCTTC. It yields the protein CASSLDKPYNEQFF.

This rearrangement joins TRBV6-5 to TRBJ2-5, with D perhaps being TRBD1 or TRBD2 (5 bases each). Germline CDR1 MNHEY, CDR2 SVGAGI. Trimming pared 4 bases from V and 3 bases from J, leaving 12 bases between. The CDR3 contains 14 residues. CDR3 coding DNA: TGTGCCAGCAGTTTTTTGAGGGGAAAAGAGACCCAGTACTTC. Its protein is CASSFLRGKETQYF.

This chain connects TRBV15 to TRBJ2-1, with D maybe TRBD1 (6 bases). The V gene's germline CDR1 is LNHNV and CDR2 YYDKDF (reference sequence). V lost 1 base and J lost 7, with 17 bases in between. There are 16 residues in the CDR3. The chain's CDR3 is CATSRVLDEGENEQFF. In nucleotides, the CDR3 is TGTGCCACCAGCAGAGTCTTAGATGAGGGGGAGAATGAGCAGTTCTTC.

The J gene is TRBJ1-5, the V gene TRBV7-8; 7 bases are a match to TRBD1. Per germline, CDR1 SGHVS and CDR2 FQNEAQ. The CDR3 is 15 residues long. J gave up 2 bases and V 7 bases, and 8 bases lay outside the gene matches. CDR3 sequence: CASTSPGQGNQPQHF. As DNA, the CDR3 is TGTGCCAGCACCTCGCCCGGACAGGGCAATCAGCCCCAGCATTTT.

The CDR3 sequence: CSVRAGGIDTQYF. DNA of the CDR3: TGCAGCGTGCGAGCGGGAGGGATAGATACGCAGTATTTT. This chain uses TRBV29-1 with TRBJ2-3; TRBD2 matches at 10 bases. The CDR3 spans 13 residues. V shed 6 bases, J shed 5 bases, and the junction held 5 bases outside the gene matches. Per germline, CDR1 SQVTM and CDR2 ANQGSEA.

The gene calls are TRBV11-2 and TRBJ1-1; 8 bases agree with TRBD1. This CDR3 has 12 residues. Germline CDR1 is SGHAT and CDR2 is FQNNGV. V dropped 8 bases and J dropped 5; count of bases not matched to a gene: 4. CDR3 DNA: TGTGCCAGCGGCCAGGGGGCGACTGAAGCTTTCTTT. It is translated as CASGQGATEAFF.